Listed below are T cell receptor beta chains from one sample, sequenced in a study of blood T cell repertoires in COVID-19. Repertoires were generated with immunoSEQ multiplex PCR, while TCRdb's copy carries only in-frame clones and drops some. The data hold 120,000 or so clones, with 88% observed a single time. Material: peripheral blood. Every receptor here comes from a human donor in a cohort sampled during active COVID-19. Each CDR3 is given with its conserved first and last residue. D genes are given only for firm matches. The listing skips clone size in some rows; elsewhere it reads once, few, many or a size class.

j_call | v_call | clone_size | d_call | cdr3_aa | cdr3_nt
TRBJ2-1 | TRBV2 | . | TRBD1 | CASSEGQGVQFF | TGTGCCAGCAGCGAGGGACAGGGGGTTCAGTTCTTC
TRBJ2-5 | TRBV9 | . | TRBD1 | CASRGQGQETQYF | TGTGCCAGCAGAGGACAGGGCCAAGAGACCCAGTACTTC
TRBJ1-5 | TRBV2 | few | TRBD1 | CASSVGTAQPQHF | TGTGCCAGCAGTGTCGGGACAGCGCAGCCCCAGCATTTT
TRBJ1-6 | TRBV6-5 | . | . | CASNRTPYNSPLHF | TGTGCCAGCAATAGGACTCCCTATAATTCACCCCTCCACTTT
TRBJ1-2 | TRBV30 | . | . | CAWAQGLYYGYTF | TGTGCCTGGGCCCAGGGGCTGTACTATGGCTACACCTTC
TRBJ2-1 | TRBV7-9 | . | TRBD2 | CASSPPYWTSGGAGDEQFF | TGTGCCAGCAGCCCCCCTTACTGGACTAGCGGGGGGGCCGGGGATGAGCAGTTCTTC
TRBJ2-5 | TRBV9 | . | TRBD2 | CASSVGGGRSGETQYF | TGTGCCAGCAGCGTAGGTGGCGGGAGGTCCGGAGAGACCCAGTACTTC
TRBJ2-7 | TRBV5-1 | . | TRBD2 | CASSFAVAGINEQYF | TGCGCCAGCAGCTTCGCCGTAGCGGGCATAAACGAGCAGTACTTC
TRBJ1-2 | TRBV5-1 | . | TRBD1 | CASSLGRDRGYGYTF | TGCGCCAGCAGCCTGGGCCGAGACAGGGGTTACGGCTACACCTTC
TRBJ2-5 | TRBV5-1 | . | . | CASSSALGVRETQYF | TGCGCCAGCAGCAGTGCTCTAGGTGTTCGTGAGACCCAGTACTTC
TRBJ2-3 | TRBV5-1 | . | . | CASSLGDIADTQYF | TGCGCCAGCAGCCTAGGGGATATCGCAGATACGCAGTATTTT
TRBJ1-1 | TRBV19 | . | TRBD1 | CASSSAGTGRNTEAFF | TGTGCCAGTAGTTCAGCTGGGACAGGTCGGAACACTGAAGCTTTCTTT
TRBJ2-1 | TRBV3-1/TRBV3-2 | . | . | CASSQDPARPRGHPNNEQFF | TGTGCCAGCAGCCAAGACCCGGCGAGACCCAGGGGCCACCCCAACAATGAGCAGTTCTTC
TRBJ1-1 | TRBV7-9 | . | . | CASSLSRQLEAFF | TGTGCCAGCAGCTTGTCGCGGCAGCTCGAAGCTTTCTTT
TRBJ2-7 | TRBV3-1/TRBV3-2 | . | . | CASSQGQGDYEQYF | TGTGCCAGCAGCCAAGGTCAGGGTGACTACGAGCAGTACTTC
TRBJ2-1 | TRBV11-2 | . | . | CASSLERSSSYNEQFF | TGTGCCAGCAGCTTAGAAAGGAGTAGCTCCTACAATGAGCAGTTCTTC
TRBJ2-7 | TRBV18 | . | . | CASSPGSEQYF | TGTGCCAGCTCACCCGGTTCCGAGCAGTACTTC
TRBJ2-2 | TRBV6-5 | . | TRBD2 | CARIAGGPGELFF | TGTGCCAGAATAGCGGGAGGGCCCGGGGAGCTGTTTTTT
TRBJ2-5 | TRBV3-1/TRBV3-2 | many | TRBD1 | CASSLPQGTVDTQYF | TGTGCCAGCAGCCTCCCACAGGGGACGGTCGATACCCAGTACTTC
TRBJ2-5 | TRBV7-6 | once | TRBD1 | CASSPNRGVGTQYF | TGTGCCAGCAGCCCCAACAGGGGTGTTGGGACCCAGTACTTC
TRBJ2-7 | TRBV3-1/TRBV3-2 | . | TRBD2 | CASSQAGGPDEQYF | TGTGCCAGCAGTCAAGCGGGAGGGCCGGACGAGCAGTACTTC
TRBJ2-2 | TRBV6-2/TRBV6-3 | . | . | CASSKPGRNTGELFF | TGTGCCAGCAGTAAGCCTGGGCGCAATACCGGGGAGCTGTTTTTT
TRBJ1-5 | TRBV3-1/TRBV3-2 | . | . | CASSQDPVTPNSNQPQHF | TGTGCCAGCAGCCAAGATCCTGTCACTCCGAATAGCAATCAGCCCCAGCATTTT
TRBJ2-7 | TRBV5-6 | . | . | CASSLGSSSYEQYF | TGTGCCAGCAGCTTGGGATCGAGCTCCTACGAGCAGTACTTC
TRBJ2-3 | TRBV30 | . | TRBD2 | CAWDFSGGLTDTQYF | TGTGCCTGGGATTTTAGCGGGGGCCTGACAGATACGCAGTATTTT
TRBJ1-2 | TRBV4-1 | . | . | CASSRVRGSYGYTF | TGCGCCAGCAGCCGAGTGAGGGGGAGCTATGGCTACACCTTC
TRBJ2-1 | TRBV4-2 | . | TRBD2 | CASSQRGTSGTNEQFF | TGTGCCAGCAGCCAAAGGGGTACTAGCGGGACCAATGAGCAGTTCTTC
TRBJ1-1 | TRBV2 | . | TRBD1 | CASSGRGPPMNTEAFF | TGTGCCAGCAGTGGGAGGGGGCCACCCATGAACACTGAAGCTTTCTTT
TRBJ2-2 | TRBV9 | . | . | CASSVEEPLAGELFF | TGTGCCAGCAGCGTAGAGGAGCCCCTGGCCGGGGAGCTGTTTTTT